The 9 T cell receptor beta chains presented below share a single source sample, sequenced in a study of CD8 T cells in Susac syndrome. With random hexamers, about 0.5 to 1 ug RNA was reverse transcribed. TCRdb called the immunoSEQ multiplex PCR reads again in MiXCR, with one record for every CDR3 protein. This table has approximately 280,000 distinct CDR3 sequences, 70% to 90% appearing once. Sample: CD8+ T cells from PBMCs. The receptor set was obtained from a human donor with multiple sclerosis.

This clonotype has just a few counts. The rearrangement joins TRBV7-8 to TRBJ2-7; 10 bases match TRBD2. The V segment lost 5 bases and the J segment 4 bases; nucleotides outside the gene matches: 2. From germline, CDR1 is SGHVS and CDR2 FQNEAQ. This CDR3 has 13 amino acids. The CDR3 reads CASSETSGYEQYF. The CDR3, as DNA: TGTGCCAGCAGCGAGACTAGCGGGTACGAGCAGTACTTC.

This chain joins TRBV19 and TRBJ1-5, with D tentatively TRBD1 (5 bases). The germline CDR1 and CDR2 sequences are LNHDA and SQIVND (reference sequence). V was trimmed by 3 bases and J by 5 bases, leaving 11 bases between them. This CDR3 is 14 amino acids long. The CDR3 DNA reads TGTGCCAGTAGTATCCCGGGGACCGATCAGCCCCAGCATTTT. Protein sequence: CASSIPGTDQPQHF.

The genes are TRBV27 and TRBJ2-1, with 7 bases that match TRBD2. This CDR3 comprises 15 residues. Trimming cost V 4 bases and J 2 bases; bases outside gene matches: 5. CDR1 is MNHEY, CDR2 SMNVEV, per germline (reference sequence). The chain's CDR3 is CASSCPSGAYNEQFF. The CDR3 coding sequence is TGTGCCAGCAGTTGTCCTAGCGGAGCCTACAATGAGCAGTTCTTC.

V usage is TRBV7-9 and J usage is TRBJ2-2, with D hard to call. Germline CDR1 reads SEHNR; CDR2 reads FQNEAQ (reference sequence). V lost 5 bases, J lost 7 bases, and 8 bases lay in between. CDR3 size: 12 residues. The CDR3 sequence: CASSAKDGELFF. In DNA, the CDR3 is TGTGCCAGCAGCGCGAAGGACGGGGAGCTGTTTTTT.

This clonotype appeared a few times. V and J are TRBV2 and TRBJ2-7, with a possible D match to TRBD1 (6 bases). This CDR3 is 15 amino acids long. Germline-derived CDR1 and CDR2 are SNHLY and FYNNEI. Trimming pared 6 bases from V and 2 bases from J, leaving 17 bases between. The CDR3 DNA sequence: TGTGCCAGCAGCCCTTGGACAGAACAGCCCTACGAGCAGTACTTC. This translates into CASSPWTEQPYEQYF.

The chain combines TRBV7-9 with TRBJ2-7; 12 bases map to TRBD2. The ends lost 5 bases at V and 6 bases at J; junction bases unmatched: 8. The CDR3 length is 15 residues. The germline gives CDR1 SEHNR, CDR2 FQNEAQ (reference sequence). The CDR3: CASSEASGRVLEQYF. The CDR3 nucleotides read TGTGCCAGCAGCGAAGCTAGCGGGAGGGTTCTCGAGCAGTACTTC.

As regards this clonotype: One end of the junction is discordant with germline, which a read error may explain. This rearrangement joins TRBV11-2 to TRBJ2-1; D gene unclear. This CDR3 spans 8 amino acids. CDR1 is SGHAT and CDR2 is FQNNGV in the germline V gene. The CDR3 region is CASSHGPF. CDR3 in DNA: TGTGCCAGCAGCCACGGACCTTTC.

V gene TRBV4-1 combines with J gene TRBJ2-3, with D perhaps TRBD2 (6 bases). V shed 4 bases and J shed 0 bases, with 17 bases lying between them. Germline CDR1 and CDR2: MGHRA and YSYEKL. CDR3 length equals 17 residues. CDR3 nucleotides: TGCGCCAGCAGCCTGAACTTTGGGGGGATCAGCACAGATACGCAGTATTTT. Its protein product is CASSLNFGGISTDTQYF.

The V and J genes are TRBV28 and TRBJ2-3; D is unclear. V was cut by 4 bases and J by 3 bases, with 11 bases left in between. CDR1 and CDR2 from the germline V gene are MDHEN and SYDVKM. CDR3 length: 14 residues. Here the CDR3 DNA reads TGTGCCAGCAGTTGGACGGGTAGTACAGATACGCAGTATTTT. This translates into CASSWTGSTDTQYF.